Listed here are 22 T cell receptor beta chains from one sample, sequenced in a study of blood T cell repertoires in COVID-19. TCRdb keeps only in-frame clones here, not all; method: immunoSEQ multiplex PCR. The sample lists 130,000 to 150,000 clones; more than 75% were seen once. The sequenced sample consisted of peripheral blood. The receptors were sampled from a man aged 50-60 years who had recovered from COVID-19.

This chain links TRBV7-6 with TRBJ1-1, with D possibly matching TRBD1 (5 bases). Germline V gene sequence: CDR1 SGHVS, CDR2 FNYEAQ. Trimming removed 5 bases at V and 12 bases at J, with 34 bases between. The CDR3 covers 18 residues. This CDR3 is CASSPLLGGSKGSYSTFF. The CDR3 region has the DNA TGTGCCAGCAGCCCCTTACTGGGGGGGAGCAAGGGTAGTTATAGCACTTTCTTT.

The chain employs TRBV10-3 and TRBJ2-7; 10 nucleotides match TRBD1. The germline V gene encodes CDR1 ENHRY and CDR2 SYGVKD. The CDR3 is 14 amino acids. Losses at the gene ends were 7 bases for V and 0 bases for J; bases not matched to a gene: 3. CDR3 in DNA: TGTGCCATCACTAGGACAGGGGGCTCCTACGAGCAGTACTTC. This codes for CAITRTGGSYEQYF.

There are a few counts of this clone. The CDR3 here is CATKDTGGSYEQYF. DNA for the CDR3: TGTGCCACCAAAGATACAGGGGGCAGCTACGAGCAGTACTTC. The V and J genes are TRBV6-6 and TRBJ2-7; 9 nucleotides match TRBD1. Germline trimming cut 10 bases from V and 3 bases from J; bases unmatched to any gene: 10. The germline V gene encodes CDR1 MNHNY and CDR2 SVGAGI (reference sequence). The CDR3 length is 14 residues.

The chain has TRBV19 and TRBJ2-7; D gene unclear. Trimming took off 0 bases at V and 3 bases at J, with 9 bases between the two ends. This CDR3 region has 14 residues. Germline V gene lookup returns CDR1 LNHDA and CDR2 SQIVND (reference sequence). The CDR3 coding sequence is TGTGCCAGTAGTATAGATCGGAGTTACTACGAGCAGTACTTC. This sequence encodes CASSIDRSYYEQYF. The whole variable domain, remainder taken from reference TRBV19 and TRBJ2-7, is DGGITQSPKYLFRKEGQNVTLSCEQNLNHDAMYWYRQDPGQGLRLIYYSQIVNDFQKGDIAEGYSVSREKKESFPLTVTSAQKNPTAFYLCASSIDRSYYEQYFGPGTRLTVT.

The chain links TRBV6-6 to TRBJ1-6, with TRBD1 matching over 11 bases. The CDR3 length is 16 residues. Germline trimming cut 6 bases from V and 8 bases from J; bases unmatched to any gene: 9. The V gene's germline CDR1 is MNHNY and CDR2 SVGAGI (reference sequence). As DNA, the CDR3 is TGTGCCAGCAGCCGTCTTAGGGACAGGGGGTATTCACCCCTCCACTTT. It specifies CASSRLRDRGYSPLHF.

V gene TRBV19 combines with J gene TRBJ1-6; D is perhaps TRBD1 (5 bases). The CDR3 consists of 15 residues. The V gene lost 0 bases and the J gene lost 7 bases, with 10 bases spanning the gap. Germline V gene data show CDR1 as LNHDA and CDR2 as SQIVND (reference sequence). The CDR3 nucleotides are TGTGCCAGTAGTATAGACCAGGGTCCCAATTCACCCCTCCACTTT. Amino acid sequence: CASSIDQGPNSPLHF.

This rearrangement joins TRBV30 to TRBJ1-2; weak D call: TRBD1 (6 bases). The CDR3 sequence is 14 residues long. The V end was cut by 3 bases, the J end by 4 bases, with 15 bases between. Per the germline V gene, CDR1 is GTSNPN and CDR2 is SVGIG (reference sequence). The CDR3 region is CAWRTTGGGYGYTF. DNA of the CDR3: TGTGCCTGGAGGACGACGGGGGGCGGCTATGGCTACACCTTC.

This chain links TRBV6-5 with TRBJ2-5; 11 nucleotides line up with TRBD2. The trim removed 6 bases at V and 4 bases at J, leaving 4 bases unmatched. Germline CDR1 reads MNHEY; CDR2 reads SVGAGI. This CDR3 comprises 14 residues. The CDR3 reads CASSQLAGVETQYF. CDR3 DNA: TGTGCCAGCAGCCAACTAGCGGGGGTAGAGACCCAGTACTTC.

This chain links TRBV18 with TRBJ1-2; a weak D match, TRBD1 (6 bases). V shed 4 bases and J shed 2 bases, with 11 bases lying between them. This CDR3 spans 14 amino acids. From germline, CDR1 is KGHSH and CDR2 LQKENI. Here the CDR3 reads CASSLATGNYGYTF. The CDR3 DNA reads TGTGCCAGCTCACTAGCCACAGGGAACTATGGCTACACCTTC.

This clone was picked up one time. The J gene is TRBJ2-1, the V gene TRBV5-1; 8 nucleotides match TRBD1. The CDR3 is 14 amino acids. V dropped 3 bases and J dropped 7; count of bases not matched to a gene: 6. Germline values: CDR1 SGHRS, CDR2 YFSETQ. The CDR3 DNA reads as TGCGCCAGCAGCTCTCTCAGGGGGCGAAATGAGCAGTTCTTC. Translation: CASSSLRGRNEQFF.

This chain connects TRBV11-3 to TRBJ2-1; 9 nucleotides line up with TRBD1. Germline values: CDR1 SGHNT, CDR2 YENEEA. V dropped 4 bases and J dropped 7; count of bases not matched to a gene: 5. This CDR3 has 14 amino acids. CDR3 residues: CASSSSDRGNEQFF. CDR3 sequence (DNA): TGTGCCAGCAGCTCATCAGACAGGGGGAATGAGCAGTTCTTC.

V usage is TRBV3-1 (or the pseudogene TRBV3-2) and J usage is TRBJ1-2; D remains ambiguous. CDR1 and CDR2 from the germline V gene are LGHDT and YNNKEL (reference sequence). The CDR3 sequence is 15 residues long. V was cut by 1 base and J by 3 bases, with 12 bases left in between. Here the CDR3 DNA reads TGTGCCAGCAGCCAAGCGGGAGCGTCGGACTATGGCTACACCTTC. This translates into CASSQAGASDYGYTF.

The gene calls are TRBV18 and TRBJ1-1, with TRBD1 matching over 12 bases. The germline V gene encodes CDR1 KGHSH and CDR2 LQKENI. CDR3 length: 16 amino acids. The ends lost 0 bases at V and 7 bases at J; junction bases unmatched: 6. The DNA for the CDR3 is TGTGCCAGCTCACCACCGGGACAGGGGGCTAGTTATGAAGCTTTCTTT. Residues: CASSPPGQGASYEAFF.

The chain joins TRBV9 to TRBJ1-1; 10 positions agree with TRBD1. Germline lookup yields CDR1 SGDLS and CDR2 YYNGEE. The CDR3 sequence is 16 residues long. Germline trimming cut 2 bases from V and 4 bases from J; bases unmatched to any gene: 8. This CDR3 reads CASSVKPTGGGTEAFF. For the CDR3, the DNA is TGTGCCAGCAGCGTTAAACCGACAGGGGGCGGCACTGAAGCTTTCTTT.

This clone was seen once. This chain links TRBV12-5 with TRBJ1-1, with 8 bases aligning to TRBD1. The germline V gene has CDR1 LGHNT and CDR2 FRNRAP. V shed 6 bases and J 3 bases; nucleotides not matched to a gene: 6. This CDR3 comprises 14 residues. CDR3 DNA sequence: TGTGCTAGTGGCCCGGGACAGGAGGACACTGAAGCTTTCTTT. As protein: CASGPGQEDTEAFF.

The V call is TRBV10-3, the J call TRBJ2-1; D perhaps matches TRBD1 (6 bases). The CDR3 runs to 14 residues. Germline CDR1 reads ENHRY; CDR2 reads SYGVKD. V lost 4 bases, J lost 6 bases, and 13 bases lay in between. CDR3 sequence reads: CAISVEKGVNEQFF. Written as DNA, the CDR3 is TGTGCCATCAGTGTAGAAAAGGGGGTCAATGAGCAGTTCTTC.

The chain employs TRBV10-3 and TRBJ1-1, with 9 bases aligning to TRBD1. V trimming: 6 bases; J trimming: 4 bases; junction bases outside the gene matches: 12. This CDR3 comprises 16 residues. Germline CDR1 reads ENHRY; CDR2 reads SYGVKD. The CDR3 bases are TGTGCCATCAGACCTGGACAGGGGAGTTTTGGCACTGAAGCTTTCTTT. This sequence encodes CAIRPGQGSFGTEAFF.

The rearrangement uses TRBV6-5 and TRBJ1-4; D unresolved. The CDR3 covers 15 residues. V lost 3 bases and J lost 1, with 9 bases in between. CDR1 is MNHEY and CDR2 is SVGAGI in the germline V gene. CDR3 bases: TGTGCCAGCAGTTATCGGGGTTTAACTAATGAAAAACTGTTTTTT. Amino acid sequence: CASSYRGLTNEKLFF.

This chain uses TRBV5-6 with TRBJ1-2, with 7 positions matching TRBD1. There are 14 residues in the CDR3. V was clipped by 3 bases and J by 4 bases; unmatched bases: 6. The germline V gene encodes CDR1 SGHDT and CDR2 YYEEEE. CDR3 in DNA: TGTGCCAGCAGCTGGGCGGGACAGCTCTATGGCTACACCTTC. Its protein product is CASSWAGQLYGYTF.

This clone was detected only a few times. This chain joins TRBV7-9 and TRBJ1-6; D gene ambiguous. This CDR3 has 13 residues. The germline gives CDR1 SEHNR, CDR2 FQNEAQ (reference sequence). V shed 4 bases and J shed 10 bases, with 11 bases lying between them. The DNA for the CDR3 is TGTGCCAGCAGCTCCGCCCCCAGGTCACCCCTCCACTTT. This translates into CASSSAPRSPLHF.

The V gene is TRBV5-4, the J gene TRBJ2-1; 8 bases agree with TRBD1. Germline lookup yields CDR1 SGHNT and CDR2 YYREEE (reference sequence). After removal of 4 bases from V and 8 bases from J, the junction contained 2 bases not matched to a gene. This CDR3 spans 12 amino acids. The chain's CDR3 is CASSMDRDEQFF. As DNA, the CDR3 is TGTGCCAGCAGCATGGACAGGGATGAGCAGTTCTTC.

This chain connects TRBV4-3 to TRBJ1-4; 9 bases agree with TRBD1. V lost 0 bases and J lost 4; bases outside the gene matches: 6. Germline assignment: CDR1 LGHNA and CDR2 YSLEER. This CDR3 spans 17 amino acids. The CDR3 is CASSQDHRGLGNEKLFF. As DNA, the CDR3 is TGCGCCAGCAGCCAAGATCACAGGGGGCTGGGTAATGAAAAACTGTTTTTT.